A selection of T cell receptor beta chains follows, all from one sample in a study of shared T cell receptors in the human thymus. Generated by immunoSEQ multiplex PCR, the TCRdb table keeps only in-frame clones and is missing some. The table has hundreds of thousands of clones, roughly 86% seen once. The same data also contributed to another study, on human thymus T cells.

The sample was thymocytes. These receptor sequences come from a boy younger than two with a congenital heart defect. Each CDR3 is given with its conserved first and last residue. D genes are given only for firm matches. Size values are once, few and many counts, or a class for expanded clones, and some rows have none.

j_call clone_size cdr3_length v_call d_call cdr3_aa cdr3_nt
TRBJ1-1 - 13 TRBV6-1 - CASSEEGVQRSFF TGTGCCAGCAGTGAAGAAGGCGTTCAGAGGTCTTTCTTT
TRBJ1-2 - 16 TRBV5-1 - CASSWEMGHPYQGYTF TGCGCCAGCAGCTGGGAAATGGGACACCCTTATCAGGGCTACACCTTC
TRBJ1-1 - 18 TRBV28 TRBD1 CASSYQGASPSENTEAFF TGTGCCAGCAGTTATCAGGGGGCGTCACCCTCAGAGAACACTGAAGCTTTCTTT
TRBJ1-6 - 15 TRBV13 - CASSLTTGPNSPLHF TGTGCCAGCAGCTTAACGACAGGTCCGAATTCACCCCTCCACTTT
TRBJ2-5 - 17 TRBV7-2 TRBD2 CASSYPKAGYPEETQYF TGTGCCAGCAGCTACCCTAAAGCGGGGTACCCCGAAGAGACCCAGTACTTC
TRBJ1-5 - 16 TRBV15 - CATSRGRENSNQPQHF TGTGCCACCAGCAGAGGACGGGAAAATAGCAATCAGCCCCAGCATTTT
TRBJ2-7 - 11 TRBV29-1 TRBD1 CSGTGGYEQYF TGCAGCGGGACAGGGGGTTACGAGCAGTACTTC
TRBJ2-3 - 14 TRBV29-1 TRBD2 CSVRAGGPLDTQYF TGCAGCGTCAGAGCGGGAGGGCCTTTAGATACGCAGTATTTT
TRBJ2-3 - 18 TRBV5-4 TRBD2 CASSSLAGGPQSTDTQYF TGTGCCAGCAGCTCGCTAGCGGGGGGGCCTCAGTCCACAGATACGCAGTATTTT
TRBJ1-1 once 16 TRBV2 TRBD1 CASSSRDRLTNTEAFF TGTGCCAGCAGTTCCCGGGACAGGTTAACGAACACTGAAGCTTTCTTT
TRBJ2-5 - 15 TRBV7-8 - CASSLLWRGLETQYF TGTGCCAGCAGCTTACTTTGGCGGGGCTTAGAGACCCAGTACTTC
TRBJ2-5 once 16 TRBV18 TRBD1 CASSPQLGTGKRTQYF TGTGCCAGCTCACCACAGCTCGGGACAGGGAAGCGAACCCAGTACTTC
TRBJ1-6 - 14 TRBV2 TRBD1 CASQTGHNNSPLHF TGTGCCAGCCAGACAGGGCACAATAATTCCCCCCTCCACTTT
TRBJ2-2 - 14 TRBV7-3 TRBD1 CASSFGTGTGELFF TGTGCCAGCAGCTTTGGGACAGGGACCGGGGAGCTGTTTTTT
TRBJ2-2 - 19 TRBV2 - CASSEPLLAEHTNTGELFF TGTGCCAGCAGTGAACCCCTTTTAGCAGAGCACACGAACACCGGGGAGCTGTTTTTT
TRBJ2-7 few 9 TRBV5-6 - CASTDEQYF TGTGCCAGCACAGACGAGCAGTACTTC
TRBJ2-1 - 16 TRBV9 - CASSVKVADSYNEQFF TGTGCCAGCAGCGTAAAAGTAGCGGATTCCTACAATGAGCAGTTCTTC
TRBJ2-7 - 14 TRBV9 - CASSVGASAYEQYF TGTGCCAGCAGCGTAGGCGCTAGCGCCTACGAGCAGTACTTC
TRBJ1-3 few 15 TRBV13 - CASSLGRDFGNTIYF TGTGCCAGCAGCTTGGGTAGGGACTTTGGAAACACCATATATTTT
TRBJ2-7 - 15 TRBV12-5 - CASGSPEGPSDEQYF TGTGCTAGTGGCTCCCCCGAGGGTCCCAGCGACGAGCAGTACTTC
TRBJ2-1 - 16 TRBV11-2 TRBD2 CASTLRSAGGYNEQFF TGTGCCAGCACCCTTAGGTCGGCGGGGGGTTACAATGAGCAGTTCTTC
TRBJ1-3 once 15 TRBV7-6 TRBD1 CASSPGGPSGNTIYF TGTGCCAGCAGCCCAGGGGGACCCTCTGGAAACACCATATATTTT
TRBJ2-5 - 13 TRBV19 TRBD2 CASRGGSQETQYF TGTGCCAGTAGGGGGGGGTCCCAAGAGACCCAGTACTTC
TRBJ1-4 - 14 TRBV5-6 TRBD1 CASSPWAGGEKLFF TGTGCCAGCAGCCCGTGGGCAGGGGGAGAAAAACTGTTTTTT
TRBJ2-1 - 14 TRBV9 TRBD2 CASSLVLAGNEQFF TGTGCCAGCAGCCTAGTCCTAGCGGGTAATGAGCAGTTCTTC
TRBJ1-1 - 15 TRBV7-2 - CASSPQQGGVTEAFF TGTGCCAGCAGCCCCCAACAGGGAGGGGTGACTGAAGCTTTCTTT
TRBJ1-6 - 13 TRBV7-9 - CASSLGTWTPLHF TGTGCCAGCAGCTTAGGGACATGGACACCCCTCCACTTT
TRBJ1-5 - 16 TRBV18 - CASSPSPRECNQPQHF TGTGCCAGCTCACCATCCCCCAGGGAATGCAATCAGCCCCAGCATTTT
TRBJ1-1 - 16 TRBV7-4 TRBD1 CASSSRDRWPNTEAFF TGTGCCAGCAGCTCCCGGGACAGGTGGCCGAACACTGAAGCTTTCTTT
TRBJ2-1 - 16 TRBV2 - CASSDPWGGEWGEQFF TGTGCCAGCAGTGACCCCTGGGGCGGGGAGTGGGGTGAGCAGTTCTTC
TRBJ1-2 few 14 TRBV4-3 - CASSQDLLQPPYTF TGCGCCAGCAGCCAAGATCTTCTACAGCCCCCTTATACCTTC
TRBJ1-2 few 12 TRBV27 - CASGGRVLGYTF TGTGCCAGCGGGGGCAGGGTATTGGGCTACACCTTC
TRBJ2-7 - 18 TRBV15 TRBD2 CATSRDRFLAGSTYEQYF TGTGCCACCAGCAGAGATCGGTTCCTAGCGGGCTCCACCTACGAGCAGTACTTC
TRBJ1-2 - 13 TRBV5-1 TRBD1 CASSVRTGKGYTF TGCGCCAGCAGCGTAAGGACAGGGAAAGGCTACACCTTC
TRBJ2-1 - 18 TRBV5-6 TRBD2 CASSLVREGTLSYNEQFF TGTGCCAGCAGCCTGGTCAGGGAGGGGACCTTGTCCTACAATGAGCAGTTCTTC
TRBJ2-1 - 17 TRBV28 TRBD2 CASSLRLAGGPCNEQFF TGTGCCAGCAGTTTACGACTAGCGGGAGGGCCTTGTAATGAGCAGTTCTTC
TRBJ2-1 - 15 TRBV5-6 TRBD1 CASSLRDRYYNEQFF TGTGCCAGCAGCTTACGGGACAGGTACTACAATGAGCAGTTCTTC
TRBJ2-7 - 19 TRBV11-3 TRBD1 CASSRRSTGDLPTTYEQYF TGTGCCAGCAGCCGCCGATCGACAGGGGATCTGCCGACGACCTACGAGCAGTACTTC
TRBJ1-1 - 20 TRBV18 TRBD1 CASSPTGAKRTGSARTEAFF TGTGCCAGCTCACCGACGGGGGCAAAGCGGACAGGGAGCGCGCGCACTGAAGCTTTCTTT
TRBJ2-5 once 12 TRBV27 - CASSNHQETQYF TGTGCCAGCAGTAATCATCAAGAGACCCAGTACTTC
TRBJ2-1 few 16 TRBV28 TRBD1 CASSHRGPHIYNEQFF TGTGCCAGCAGTCACAGGGGGCCGCACATCTACAATGAGCAGTTCTTC
TRBJ1-2 - 13 TRBV28 - CAINPSANYGYTF TGTGCCATAAACCCAAGCGCTAACTATGGCTACACCTTC
TRBJ2-7 - 15 TRBV12-5 TRBD1 CASGLEDRGGYEQYF TGTGCTAGTGGTTTGGAGGACAGGGGTGGCTACGAGCAGTACTTC